These T cell receptor beta chains were read from a single sample in a study of blood T cell repertoires in COVID-19. The method was immunoSEQ multiplex PCR; TCRdb's version includes in-frame clones alone and lacks a portion of them. The sample has about 260,000 clones, about 87% seen once; the top ten hold around 1.5%. Sequenced input: peripheral blood. Source of these receptors: a woman in her thirties or forties who had recovered from COVID-19. CDR3s include the opening cysteine and the closing phenylalanine or tryptophan. A D gene is named only where the DNA matches it firmly. Size is stated for part of the rows, as once, few or many counts, or as a class when the clone is expanded.

TRBJ2-5 TRBV16 TRBD1 15 - CASSHPRTGGETQYF TGTGCCAGCAGCCACCCTAGGACAGGGGGAGAGACCCAGTACTTC
TRBJ1-2 TRBV7-8 - 16 - CASSSRLSGNDYGYTF TGTGCCAGCAGCTCGAGGCTCTCAGGGAACGACTATGGCTACACCTTC
TRBJ1-2 TRBV2 - 14 few CASRPDSPAGGYTF TGTGCCAGCAGGCCCGACAGTCCCGCGGGAGGCTACACCTTC
TRBJ2-1 TRBV15 TRBD2 15 once CATSRVAGGRNEQFF TGTGCCACCAGCAGAGTCGCGGGGGGCCGGAATGAGCAGTTCTTC
TRBJ1-3 TRBV7-2 - 17 - CASSLEGRAGAGNTIYF TGTGCCAGCAGCTTAGAAGGTCGGGCAGGGGCTGGAAACACCATATATTTT
TRBJ2-7 TRBV9 TRBD1 14 few CASSATGENYEQYF TGTGCCAGCAGCGCGACAGGGGAAAACTACGAGCAGTACTTC
TRBJ1-3 TRBV9 - 17 once CASSRRGGIMGGNTIYF TGTGCCAGCAGCAGACGGGGAGGGATAATGGGTGGAAACACCATATATTTT
TRBJ1-1 TRBV27 - 11 - CASSSFTEAFF TGTGCCAGCAGTTCCTTCACTGAAGCTTTCTTT
TRBJ1-1 TRBV7-2 - 14 - CASSLVGGNTEAFF TGTGCCAGCAGCTTAGTGGGAGGGAACACTGAAGCTTTCTTT
TRBJ2-1 TRBV11-2 TRBD2 13 - CASSFGGGDEQFF TGTGCCAGCAGCTTTGGCGGGGGGGATGAGCAGTTCTTC
TRBJ1-4 TRBV2 - 15 - CASSVYRGTNEKLFF TGTGCCAGCAGTGTATATAGGGGGACTAATGAAAAACTGTTTTTT
TRBJ1-2 TRBV9 - 16 - CASSGEFLASPSGYTF TGTGCCAGCAGCGGGGAGTTTTTGGCCTCCCCCTCTGGCTACACCTTC
TRBJ1-1 TRBV5-1 TRBD1 13 - CASSLIQGTEAFF TGCGCCAGCAGCTTGATACAGGGGACTGAAGCTTTCTTT
TRBJ1-2 TRBV4-3 - 15 - CASSQSRGLNYGYTF TGCGCCAGCAGCCAGTCCCGGGGACTTAACTATGGCTACACCTTC
TRBJ2-1 TRBV7-3 TRBD2 16 once CASSLLPGLANNEQFF TGTGCCAGCAGCCTACTACCGGGACTAGCGAACAATGAGCAGTTCTTC
TRBJ1-2 TRBV21-1 - 14 - CASSKGARDCSYTF TGTGCCAGCAGCAAAGGGGCCCGGGACTGTAGCTACACCTTC
TRBJ1-5 TRBV7-2 - 15 - CASSLGGGRNQPQHF TGTGCCAGCAGCTTAGGGGGGGGCCGAAATCAGCCCCAGCATTTT
TRBJ2-7 TRBV6-6 - 16 - CASSPVRAGASYEQYF TGTGCCAGCAGTCCCGTCAGGGCGGGGGCCTCCTACGAGCAGTACTTC
TRBJ1-2 TRBV2 - 15 - CASSGRQEFFSGYTF TGTGCCAGCAGTGGAAGACAGGAATTCTTCTCTGGCTACACCTTC
TRBJ1-1 TRBV6-2/TRBV6-3 - 14 - CASSFSVSSTEAFF TGTGCCAGCAGTTTCAGCGTCTCGAGCACTGAAGCTTTCTTT
TRBJ1-2 TRBV5-6 - 13 - CASSETVDYGYTF TGTGCCAGCAGCGAGACAGTTGACTATGGCTACACCTTC
TRBJ1-1 TRBV6-5 TRBD1 15 - CASSRQGALATEAFF TGTGCCAGCAGTAGACAGGGGGCCCTGGCCACTGAAGCTTTCTTT
TRBJ2-5 TRBV7-8 - 16 - CASSPLLGAWGETQYF TGTGCCAGCAGTCCACTATTGGGGGCTTGGGGAGAGACCCAGTACTTC
TRBJ2-3 TRBV7-7 - 13 - CASSLIPGDTQYF TGTGCTAGCAGCTTAATACCAGGGGATACGCAGTATTTT
TRBJ2-3 TRBV7-2 - 15 - CASSLQGGSTDTQYF TGTGCCAGCAGCTTGCAGGGTGGGAGCACAGATACGCAGTATTTT
TRBJ2-5 TRBV6-5 TRBD2 15 - CASSPTSGTQETQYF TGTGCCAGCAGTCCGACTAGCGGGACGCAAGAGACCCAGTACTTC
TRBJ1-2 TRBV9 - 13 - CASSVDSLYGYTF TGTGCCAGCAGCGTAGATTCTCTCTATGGCTACACCTTC
TRBJ2-1 TRBV6-6 - 12 - CASSYVNNEQFF TGTGCCAGCAGTTACGTTAACAATGAGCAGTTCTTC
TRBJ2-6 TRBV30 - 15 - CAWSPGHSGANVLTF TGTGCCTGGTCCCCGGGACATTCTGGGGCCAACGTCCTGACTTTC
TRBJ1-3 TRBV2 TRBD1 17 - CASSDVGTGVSGNTIYF TGTGCCAGCAGTGATGTAGGTACAGGGGTGTCTGGAAACACCATATATTTT
TRBJ2-3 TRBV7-2 - 16 - CASSRWGGASTDTQYF TGTGCCAGCAGCCGGTGGGGGGGGGCTTCCACAGATACGCAGTATTTT
TRBJ2-7 TRBV6-6 - 14 - CASSSPGVSYEQYF TGTGCCAGCAGTTCCCCAGGGGTTAGCTACGAGCAGTACTTC
TRBJ1-2 TRBV18 - 14 - CASSPPAENYGYTF TGTGCCAGCTCACCACCCGCGGAGAACTATGGCTACACCTTC
TRBJ1-1 TRBV5-1 - 12 - CASSFPDTEAFF TGCGCCAGCAGCTTCCCAGACACTGAAGCTTTCTTT
TRBJ2-3 TRBV5-1 TRBD2 16 - CASSSPAGGSTDTQYF TGCGCCAGCAGCTCTCCAGCGGGGGGGAGCACAGATACGCAGTATTTT
TRBJ2-3 TRBV9 - 14 - CASSVDSSTDTQYF TGTGCCAGCAGCGTGGACAGTAGCACAGATACGCAGTATTTT
TRBJ1-6 TRBV18 TRBD1 17 once CASSPSTGARYNSPLHF TGTGCCAGCTCACCATCGACAGGGGCCCGCTATAATTCACCCCTCCACTTT
TRBJ1-2 TRBV5-5 TRBD1 15 - CASSWGQGAVYGYTF TGTGCCAGCAGCTGGGGACAGGGGGCGGTCTATGGCTACACCTTC
TRBJ1-1 TRBV12-5 - 14 - CASGSSVGGTEAFF TGTGCTAGTGGTTCCTCCGTGGGGGGTACCGAAGCTTTCTTT
TRBJ2-2 TRBV5-1 - 14 - CASSLGRFTGELFF TGCGCCAGCAGCTTGGGGCGGTTCACCGGGGAGCTGTTTTTT
TRBJ2-3 TRBV2 TRBD1 14 - CASSPDRGTDTQYF TGTGCCAGCAGCCCCGACAGGGGAACAGATACGCAGTATTTT
TRBJ2-7 TRBV5-6 TRBD1 15 - CASSLPGTGGGEQYF TGTGCCAGCAGCTTGCCCGGGACAGGGGGCGGCGAGCAGTACTTC
TRBJ2-5 TRBV5-1 - 12 - CASSLLEETQYF TGCGCCAGCAGCTTGTTAGAAGAGACCCAGTACTTC
TRBJ2-3 TRBV19 - 13 - CASRSAATDTQYF TGTGCCAGTAGGTCGGCGGCCACAGATACGCAGTATTTT
TRBJ2-5 TRBV25-1 TRBD2 13 - CASGGLAGRTQYF TGTGCCAGCGGGGGACTAGCCGGGCGGACCCAGTACTTC
TRBJ1-5 TRBV4-1 TRBD1 13 - CAKTGGINQPQHF TGCGCCAAGACAGGGGGCATCAATCAGCCCCAGCATTTT
TRBJ2-3 TRBV10-2 TRBD2 17 - CASSGSSGGPSTDTQYF TGCGCCAGCAGTGGTTCTAGCGGGGGGCCGAGCACAGATACGCAGTATTTT
TRBJ2-7 TRBV19 TRBD1 15 - CASSAYRDRDHEQYF TGTGCCAGTAGTGCATACCGGGACAGGGACCACGAGCAGTACTTC
TRBJ1-3 TRBV4-1 - 15 few CASSLGWASGNTIYF TGCGCCAGCAGCCTTGGATGGGCCTCTGGAAACACCATATATTTT
TRBJ1-1 TRBV6-5 - 13 - CASKILGSTEAFF TGTGCCAGCAAGATTCTGGGGAGCACTGAAGCTTTCTTT
TRBJ1-5 TRBV6-5 TRBD1 15 - CASSWGTTGNQPQHF TGTGCCAGCAGTTGGGGGACGACAGGGAATCAGCCCCAGCATTTT
TRBJ1-2 TRBV6-5 - 13 - CASSYFGGDGYTF TGTGCCAGCAGTTACTTCGGGGGGGATGGCTACACCTTC
TRBJ2-7 TRBV11-2 TRBD2 15 once CASSLKRGANYEQYF TGTGCCAGCAGCTTAAAGCGGGGGGCCAACTACGAGCAGTACTTC
TRBJ1-1 TRBV11-2 - 15 - CASSSSGQINTEAFF TGTGCCAGCAGCTCCTCAGGACAGATTAACACTGAAGCTTTCTTT
TRBJ2-7 TRBV7-6 TRBD1 16 - CASSPRGGPSSYEQYF TGTGCCAGCAGCCCGAGAGGGGGCCCCTCCTCCTACGAGCAGTACTTC
TRBJ1-1 TRBV4-3 - 14 - CASSLQGGHTEAFF TGCGCCAGCAGCCTTCAGGGAGGTCACACTGAAGCTTTCTTT